The clone carrying this T cell receptor beta chain was recorded at least ten times. The data stem from a study of prognosis after radiotherapy for stage I lung cancer. V lost 11 bases to trimming and J lost 8 bases; unmatched junction nucleotides: 8. The germline gives CDR1 ENHRY, CDR2 SYGVKD. CDR3 length equals 11 residues. CDR3 of TCR beta was amplified from genomic DNA via a two-round multiplex PCR. First-round PCR amplification was performed with primers specific to each TRBV and TRBJ gene. TCRdb analysed the multiplex PCR reads with MiXCR anew, one entry per CDR3 protein. The top ten clones hold more than 15% of a sample with 25,000 to 35,000 distinct CDR3 sequences, roughly 52% of them seen once.

The sample consisted of PBMCs, taken before or after stereotactic body radiation therapy (not recorded which). The chain recombines TRBV10-3 with TRBJ1-1, with 7 bases aligning to TRBD1. This clonotype was obtained from a donor over 45 with non-small cell lung cancer. CDR3: CASSDREEAFF. The CDR3 nucleotides are TGTGCCTCGAGTGACAGGGAAGAAGCTTTCTTT.